These T cell receptor beta chains were read from a single sample in a study of blood T cell repertoires in COVID-19. The protocol was immunoSEQ multiplex PCR, while the TCRdb copy is restricted to in-frame clones and leaves out a portion. The sample includes a few hundred thousand clones, around 82% seen only once; the top ten take 15% to 18%. The sequenced material came from peripheral blood. Receptor source: a person between 70 and 80 years old with COVID-19, enrolled during active disease. The CDR3 runs from the conserved cysteine through the conserved F or W. The D gene is left open where the match is weak. The listing skips clone size in some rows; elsewhere it reads once, few, many or a size class.

>.|TRBJ2-5|TRBV24-1|TRBD2
CATSAGLAGVEETQYF
TGTGCCACCAGTGCTGGGCTAGCGGGAGTGGAGGAGACCCAGTACTTC
>.|TRBJ1-3|TRBV6-5|.
CASRTGWNGNTIYF
TGTGCCAGCCGAACAGGCTGGAACGGAAACACCATATATTTT
>.|TRBJ2-3|TRBV15|TRBD2
CATSRAAGGPDTQYF
TGTGCCACCAGCAGAGCCGCGGGGGGCCCAGATACGCAGTATTTT
>.|TRBJ1-5|TRBV19|.
CASSLTEYSNQPQHF
TGTGCCAGTAGCTTAACAGAGTATAGCAATCAGCCCCAGCATTTT
>.|TRBJ2-5|TRBV7-2|TRBD2
CASSSLALETQYF
TGTGCCAGCAGCTCACTAGCGCTGGAGACCCAGTACTTC
>.|TRBJ2-7|TRBV24-1|TRBD1
CATSDADRGREQYF
TGTGCCACCAGTGATGCGGACAGGGGGCGCGAGCAGTACTTC
>.|TRBJ2-7|TRBV12-3/TRBV12-4|TRBD2
CASSLAGRNEQYF
TGTGCCAGCAGCCTAGCGGGGCGGAACGAGCAGTACTTC
>.|TRBJ1-6|TRBV28|TRBD1
CASRTGQVYSPLHF
TGTGCCAGCAGGACGGGACAGGTCTATTCACCCCTCCACTTT
>.|TRBJ2-2|TRBV28|TRBD1
CASSYQTGGLTGELFF
TGTGCCAGCAGTTACCAGACAGGGGGCTTAACCGGGGAGCTGTTTTTT
>many|TRBJ2-5|TRBV10-3|TRBD1
CAISAAGQERQETQYF
TGTGCCATCAGCGCCGCGGGACAGGAGAGACAAGAGACCCAGTACTTC
>.|TRBJ1-2|TRBV20-1|.
CSASSLGGNYGYTF
TGCAGTGCTAGTTCCTTAGGGGGTAACTATGGCTACACCTTC
>.|TRBJ1-3|TRBV4-3|TRBD1
CASSTRGTGSGNTIYF
TGCGCCAGCAGCACCCGGGGGACAGGCTCTGGAAACACCATATATTTT
>.|TRBJ1-5|TRBV19|TRBD1
CASSIDWGTGQGHQPQHF
TGTGCCAGTAGTATAGATTGGGGAACGGGACAGGGCCATCAGCCCCAGCATTTT
>once|TRBJ2-2|TRBV7-3|.
CASSSTAAFTGELFF
TGTGCCAGCAGCTCCACCGCAGCGTTCACCGGGGAGCTGTTTTTT
>once|TRBJ2-3|TRBV10-3|TRBD1
CAISGTGGRDTQYF
TGTGCCATCAGCGGGACAGGGGGGAGAGATACGCAGTATTTT
>.|TRBJ2-1|TRBV19|.
CASSIQVSEQFF
TGTGCCAGTAGTATACAGGTTTCTGAGCAGTTCTTC
>.|TRBJ1-3|TRBV2|TRBD1
CASSEGSAGGSGNTIYF
TGTGCCAGCAGTGAAGGGTCGGCAGGGGGCTCTGGAAACACCATATATTTT